A selection of T cell receptor beta chains follows, all from one sample in a study of glioma-infiltrating T cells after dendritic cell vaccination. Using immunoSEQ multiplex PCR, the repertoire was profiled, and TCRdb retains in-frame clones only, with some absent. The sample carries some 87,000 clones, around 85% recorded once. The sample consisted of blood, taken before dendritic cell vaccination. The receptors here all came from a human donor with glioblastoma. Both conserved end residues are part of each CDR3. D genes are given only for firm matches.

TRBJ1-5,TRBV19,.,CASSMRYQPQHF,TGTGCCAGTAGTATGAGGTATCAGCCCCAGCATTTT
TRBJ2-7,TRBV6-1,.,CASSFRDLYEQYF,TGTGCCAGCAGTTTCCGGGACTTGTACGAGCAGTACTTC
TRBJ1-4,TRBV9,.,CASSPGEGGEKLFF,TGTGCCAGCAGCCCGGGGGAGGGAGGGGAAAAACTGTTTTTT
TRBJ2-7,TRBV10-1,TRBD1,CASSSGTATYEQYF,TGCGCCAGCAGTTCCGGGACAGCTACCTACGAGCAGTACTTC
TRBJ2-7,TRBV7-6,.,CASSLVQLRAYEQYF,TGTGCCAGCAGCTTAGTTCAGCTCCGGGCCTACGAGCAGTACTTC
TRBJ2-3,TRBV19,.,CASRREKSTDTQYF,TGTGCCAGCCGACGGGAGAAAAGCACAGATACGCAGTATTTT
TRBJ1-2,TRBV6-5,.,CASSPRAGDGYTF,TGTGCCAGCAGTCCCAGGGCGGGGGATGGCTACACCTTC
TRBJ2-7,TRBV5-1,TRBD2,CASSLGLAGILDHEQYF,TGCGCCAGCAGCTTGGGCCTAGCGGGTATCCTCGACCACGAGCAGTACTTC
TRBJ2-6,TRBV9,TRBD1,CASSHHRGGGTGANVLTF,TGTGCCAGCAGCCATCATAGAGGGGGCGGTACTGGGGCCAACGTCCTGACTTTC
TRBJ1-1,TRBV9,.,CASAGQYTEAFF,TGTGCCAGTGCCGGACAGTACACTGAAGCTTTCTTT
TRBJ2-2,TRBV18,TRBD1,CASSPLDRATGELFF,TGTGCCAGCTCACCCCTAGACAGGGCCACCGGGGAGCTGTTTTTT